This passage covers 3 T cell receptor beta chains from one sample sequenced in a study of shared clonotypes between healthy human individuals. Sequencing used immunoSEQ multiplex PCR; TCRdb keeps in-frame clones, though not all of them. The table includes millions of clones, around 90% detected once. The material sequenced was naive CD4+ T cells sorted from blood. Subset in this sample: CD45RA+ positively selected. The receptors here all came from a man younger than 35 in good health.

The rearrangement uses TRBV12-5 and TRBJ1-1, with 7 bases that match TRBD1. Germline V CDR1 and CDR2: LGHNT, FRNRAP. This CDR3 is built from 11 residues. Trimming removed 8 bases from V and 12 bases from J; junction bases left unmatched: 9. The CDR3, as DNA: TGTGCTAGTCGTCCGACAGGGTGGTCTTTCTTT. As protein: CASRPTGWSFF.

CDR3 protein: CASSLEELGVYEQYF. DNA of the CDR3: TGTGCCAGCAGCTTAGAGGAGCTGGGCGTCTACGAGCAGTACTTC. This rearrangement joins TRBV11-1 to TRBJ2-7; D remains ambiguous. With 1 base removed from V and 3 bases from J, the gap between germline ends came to 13 bases. Looked up from germline, CDR1 is SGHAT and CDR2 is FQDESV (reference sequence). The CDR3 totals 15 residues.

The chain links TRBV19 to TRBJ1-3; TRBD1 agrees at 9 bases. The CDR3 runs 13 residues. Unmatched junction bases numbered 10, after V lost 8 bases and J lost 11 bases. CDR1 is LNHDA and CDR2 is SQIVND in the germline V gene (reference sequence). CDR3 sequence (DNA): TGTGCCAGTTCTCCGGGACAGGGTTCTGCCATATATTTT. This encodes CASSPGQGSAIYF.